The 31 T cell receptor beta chains given below trace back to one sample, sequenced in a study of regulatory T cells in long-lasting Graves disease. The TCR beta library used iRepertoire HTBI primers with Arm-PCR amplification of CDR3. TCRdb itself ran the multiplex PCR reads through MiXCR, one entry per CDR3 protein. The data contain about half a million distinct CDR3 sequences, about 20% of them singletons. Time point defined: persistent/refractory GD, antithyroid drugs over 5 years with positive TRAb. Preparation of the TCR library used RNA extracted from PBMCs. This material consisted of peripheral blood mononuclear cells (PBMCs), taken when the disease was refractory, from a patient treated with antithyroid drugs. Receptor source: a female donor with Graves disease.

The chain joins TRBV14 to TRBJ1-2; 7 bases are a match to TRBD1. CDR1 SGHDN and CDR2 FVKESK come from the germline V gene. The CDR3 extends over 14 amino acids. Trimming took 5 bases from V and 4 from J; bases not matched to a gene: 7. The CDR3, as DNA: TGTGCCAGCAGCGGGACAGTCGGGGGCTATGGCTACACCTTC. Its translation is CASSGTVGGYGYTF.

This clonotype was recorded many times. V and J are TRBV6-2 or TRBV6-3 and TRBJ1-1; TRBD1 might be the D (6 bases). The CDR3 runs 14 residues. CDR1 and CDR2 (germline): MNHEY, SVGEGT. Trimming stripped 7 bases from V and 3 bases from J, with 15 bases between. The CDR3 DNA sequence: TGTGCCAGCAAAATGGATGGGGGCCACACTGAAGCTTTCTTT. This sequence encodes CASKMDGGHTEAFF.

This clonotype was observed a handful of times. The chain combines TRBV11-3 with TRBJ2-7; TRBD2 aligns across 11 bases. The CDR3 contains 15 residues. Germline V gene lookup returns CDR1 SGHNT and CDR2 YENEEA. With V trimmed by 5 bases and J by 2 bases, 5 bases remained unmatched. For the CDR3, the DNA is TGTGCCAGCAGCGATAGCGGGAGGGCAACCTACGAGCAGTACTTC. Protein product: CASSDSGRATYEQYF.

The V and J genes are TRBV20-1 and TRBJ1-1; 7 nucleotides match TRBD1. Trimming cost V 5 bases and J 2 bases; bases outside gene matches: 8. Germline CDR1 reads DFQATT; CDR2 reads SNEGSKA (reference sequence). The CDR3 length is 14 residues. Here the CDR3 DNA reads TGCAGTGCTGACTCCGGGACAGTAAACACTGAAGCTTTCTTT. Its protein product is CSADSGTVNTEAFF.

In its sample, this clonotype was seen many times. The V call is TRBV18, the J call TRBJ1-4; D unclear. Germline values: CDR1 KGHSH, CDR2 LQKENI. With 3 bases removed from V and 0 bases from J, the gap between germline ends came to 2 bases. The length of the CDR3 is 13 residues. The CDR3 is CASSPATNEKLFF. CDR3 bases: TGTGCCAGCTCACCGGCAACTAATGAAAAACTGTTTTTT.

At least ten counts were recorded for this clonotype. The chain uses TRBV7-6 and TRBJ2-7, with 7 nucleotides matching TRBD2. The CDR3 runs to 14 residues. V shed 1 base and J 3 bases; nucleotides not matched to a gene: 3. The germline gives CDR1 SGHVS, CDR2 FNYEAQ. CDR3 loop: CASSLVGTNYEQYF. The CDR3 nucleotides read TGTGCCAGCAGCTTAGTGGGGACTAACTACGAGCAGTACTTC.

This chain joins TRBV7-2 and TRBJ2-3; 7 bases match TRBD2. Germline loops: CDR1 SGHTA, CDR2 FQGNSA. The ends lost 5 bases at V and 2 bases at J; junction bases unmatched: 7. The CDR3 is made up of 15 amino acids. CDR3 sequence reads: CASSRAGSITDTQYF. CDR3 nucleotides: TGTGCCAGCAGCCGAGCGGGATCAATCACAGATACGCAGTATTTT.

The rearrangement joins TRBV11-1 to TRBJ2-7, with D possibly matching TRBD1 (5 bases). This CDR3 is 13 amino acids long. V lost 2 bases, J lost 4 bases, and 9 bases lay in between. Germline values: CDR1 SGHAT, CDR2 FQDESV (reference sequence). The CDR3 reads CASSLQQEYEQYF. CDR3 DNA sequence: TGTGCCAGCAGCTTACAACAGGAGTACGAGCAGTACTTC.

This clonotype was found many times. The rearrangement links TRBV6-5 to TRBJ1-2; D call uncertain. CDR1 MNHEY and CDR2 SVGAGI come from the germline V gene. CDR3 length: 14 amino acids. V lost 4 bases to trimming and J lost 11 bases, with 20 bases between them. The CDR3 region has the DNA TGTGCCAGCAGTTCCCCTCGTAGGGTCGAAGGTTACACCTTC. Its protein product is CASSSPRRVEGYTF.

This clonotype was seen more than once but under ten times. V is TRBV30 and J is TRBJ1-1, with a weak D call TRBD1 (5 bases). The V gene lost 2 bases and the J gene lost 4 bases, with 14 bases spanning the gap. This CDR3 has 14 residues. The germline gives CDR1 GTSNPN, CDR2 SVGIG (reference sequence). In DNA form, the CDR3 reads TGTGCCTGGAGTCGAGGAGGGGAAAGCACTGAAGCTTTCTTT. Translated, it gives CAWSRGGESTEAFF.

Only a few counts were recorded for this clonotype. This rearrangement joins TRBV10-3 to TRBJ2-2; the match to TRBD1 covers 9 bases. CDR3 size: 18 residues. The V gene end was trimmed by 5 bases and the J gene end by 7 bases; junction bases not matched to a gene: 17. Germline V gene sequence: CDR1 ENHRY, CDR2 SYGVKD. The CDR3 DNA follows: TGTGCCATCAGTACCAGAGAGCCGGGACAGGGAAAAGGCGGGGAGCTGTTTTTT. Translation: CAISTREPGQGKGGELFF.

This chain joins TRBV5-1 and TRBJ2-7; D ambiguous. The CDR3 totals 14 residues. Germline V CDR1 and CDR2: SGHRS, YFSETQ. V shed 0 bases and J shed 12 bases, with 19 bases lying between them. CDR3 in DNA: TGCGCCAGCAGCTTGGTCGATGGAACCCTAGGATGGTACTTC. It codes for CASSLVDGTLGWYF.

In its sample, this clonotype was seen a few times. The genes are TRBV6-5 and TRBJ1-5; 10 nucleotides align to TRBD1. The germline V gene has CDR1 MNHEY and CDR2 SVGAGI. The CDR3 has 19 amino acids. V shed 2 bases, J shed 0 bases, and the junction held 10 bases outside the gene matches. The CDR3 DNA reads as TGTGCCAGCAGTTACCCCTTGGACAGGGGGTATGATAGCAATCAGCCCCAGCATTTT. Translated: CASSYPLDRGYDSNQPQHF.

In this sample, this clonotype turned up a few times. The rearrangement uses TRBV7-2 and TRBJ2-5; D unresolved. The CDR3 covers 14 residues. Looked up from germline, CDR1 is SGHTA and CDR2 is FQGNSA. V was trimmed by 4 bases and J by 11 bases, leaving 20 bases between them. This chain's CDR3 is CASSSRRSSYGQYF. Here the CDR3 DNA reads TGTGCCAGCAGCTCACGGCGGAGCTCCTACGGGCAGTACTTC.

The rearrangement uses TRBV2 and TRBJ1-1; TRBD1 matches at 8 bases. CDR1 and CDR2 (germline): SNHLY, FYNNEI. The CDR3 loop spans 14 amino acids. Germline trimming cut 6 bases from V and 0 bases from J; bases unmatched to any gene: 3. Here the CDR3 reads CASRGDRLNTEAFF. CDR3 DNA sequence: TGTGCCAGCAGGGGGGACAGGCTGAACACTGAAGCTTTCTTT.

Many counts were recorded for this clonotype. This chain joins TRBV6-1 and TRBJ2-7; D might be TRBD2 (6 bases). V gave up 5 bases and J gave up 6 bases, with 8 bases separating them. This CDR3 has 11 residues. CDR1 MNHNS and CDR2 SASEGT come from the germline V gene. The CDR3 coding sequence is TGTGCCAGCAGTAGGGGACTCGAGCAGTACTTC. It is translated as CASSRGLEQYF.

This clonotype was recorded many times. V usage is TRBV11-2 and J usage is TRBJ2-5; 8 bases fit TRBD1. The CDR3 totals 15 residues. Germline lookup yields CDR1 SGHAT and CDR2 FQNNGV. J gave up 5 bases and V 3 bases, and 8 bases lay outside the gene matches. Here the CDR3 reads CASSLTGVSTETQYF. The CDR3 DNA sequence: TGTGCCAGCAGCTTGACAGGGGTATCTACGGAGACCCAGTACTTC. The whole variable domain, filled in from reference TRBV11-2 and TRBJ2-5, reads EAGVAQSPRYKIIEKRQSVAFWCNPISGHATLYWYQQILGQGPKLLIQFQNNGVVDDSQLPKDRFSAERLKGVDSTLKIQPAKLEDSAVYLCASSLTGVSTETQYFGPGTRLLVL.

The chain carries TRBV6-1 and TRBJ2-7, with 9 bases matching TRBD1. V shed 7 bases, J shed 6 bases, and the junction held 13 bases outside the gene matches. There are 15 residues in the CDR3. CDR1 MNHNS and CDR2 SASEGT come from the germline V gene. In nucleotides, the CDR3 is TGTGCCAGCACCCCCGGGACAGGGAGCGAGAGCGAGCAGTACTTC. Translated, it gives CASTPGTGSESEQYF.

There are many counts of this clonotype. This sequence joins TRBV28 and TRBJ1-5; 7 bases are a match to TRBD1. With V trimmed by 4 bases and J by 3 bases, 6 bases remained unmatched. The CDR3 is 15 amino acids. Germline-derived CDR1 and CDR2 are MDHEN and SYDVKM. CDR3 DNA: TGTGCCAGCAGTTCACCGACAGGGAACAATCAGCCCCAGCATTTT. As protein: CASSSPTGNNQPQHF.

In this sample, this clonotype turned up a few times. This rearrangement joins TRBV6-1 to TRBJ1-6, with D perhaps TRBD1 (6 bases). In germline, CDR1 is MNHNS, CDR2 SASEGT. CDR3 length: 13 residues. V lost 6 bases and J 8 bases, leaving 11 bases between the germline ends. CDR3: CASSGGKDSPLHF. CDR3 sequence (DNA): TGTGCCAGCAGCGGGGGCAAGGATTCACCCCTCCACTTT.

The V gene is TRBV7-2, the J gene TRBJ1-1, with 10 bases identical to TRBD1. V gave up 3 bases and J gave up 11 bases; unmatched junction bases: 6. CDR3 length: 13 amino acids. CDR1 is SGHTA and CDR2 is FQGNSA in the germline V gene. The CDR3 reads CASSLDRGATAFF. CDR3 coding DNA: TGTGCCAGCAGCTTGGACAGGGGGGCGACGGCTTTCTTT.

In its sample, this clonotype was seen many times. CDR3 region: CASSPTAAGVLEQYF. CDR3 bases: TGTGCCAGCAGCCCAACAGCTGCGGGAGTTTTAGAGCAGTACTTC. The rearrangement uses TRBV7-3 and TRBJ2-7; 7 nucleotides line up with TRBD2. CDR3 length: 15 residues. Trimming removed 5 bases from V and 7 bases from J; junction bases left unmatched: 14. Looked up from germline, CDR1 is SGHTA and CDR2 is FQGTGA.

This chain connects TRBV10-1 to TRBJ2-7; D gene unclear. Germline V gene lookup returns CDR1 WNHNN and CDR2 SYGVQD (reference sequence). Trimming removed 9 bases at V and 3 bases at J, with 12 bases between. CDR3 length equals 12 residues. The CDR3 DNA is TGCGCCAGAGATGAGCGAGGCTACGAGCAGTACTTC. It is translated as CARDERGYEQYF.

The table lists this clonotype with many counts. The CDR3 DNA sequence: TGTGCCAGCAGTTTCGTACCGTCCCAAGGGACCCAGCATTTT. It yields the protein CASSFVPSQGTQHF. V is TRBV28 and J is TRBJ1-5; D is undetermined. With 3 bases removed from V and 11 bases from J, the gap between germline ends came to 17 bases. Per the germline V gene, CDR1 is MDHEN and CDR2 is SYDVKM. The CDR3 sequence is 14 residues long.

This clonotype was found a few times. The chain employs TRBV2 and TRBJ1-4, with TRBD1 matching 7 bases. The V and J ends lost 7 bases and 2 bases, in that order; junction bases with no gene match: 4. Germline V gives CDR1 SNHLY, CDR2 FYNNEI. The CDR3 is 14 residues long. In nucleotides, the CDR3 is TGTGCCAGCAACCCGGGACAGACTAATGAAAAACTGTTTTTT. Protein product: CASNPGQTNEKLFF.

The chain has TRBV20-1 and TRBJ1-2; D remains unclear. The CDR3 sequence is 13 residues long. Per germline, CDR1 DFQATT and CDR2 SNEGSKA (reference sequence). Trimming pared 0 bases from V and 4 bases from J, leaving 9 bases between. DNA of the CDR3: TGCAGTGCTAGAGATCATGGGGTCTATGGCTACACCTTC. It yields the protein CSARDHGVYGYTF.

This clonotype was seen many times. This sequence joins TRBV3-1 and TRBJ2-2; D remains ambiguous. This CDR3 region has 13 residues. Germline CDR1 reads LGHDT; CDR2 reads YNNKEL (reference sequence). V was shortened by 0 bases and J by 7 bases, with 6 bases between the two germline ends. The CDR3 reads CASSQETVGELFF. In DNA form, the CDR3 reads TGTGCCAGCAGCCAAGAAACAGTCGGGGAGCTGTTTTTT.

This clonotype was picked up many times. V usage is TRBV12-3 or TRBV12-4 and J usage is TRBJ2-7, with D perhaps TRBD1 or TRBD2 (5 bases each). The V end lost 7 bases, the J end lost 6 bases, and 16 bases lay between the germline ends. The CDR3 extends over 13 amino acids. The CDR3 DNA sequence: TGTGCCAGCAAAGGGACGGCCGTGGCCGAGCAGTACTTC. It encodes CASKGTAVAEQYF.

This clonotype was recorded many times. This chain joins TRBV28 and TRBJ2-5; 8 bases are shared with TRBD2. CDR1 is MDHEN and CDR2 is SYDVKM in the germline V gene. The length of the CDR3 is 15 residues. The V segment lost 5 bases and the J segment 1 base; nucleotides outside the gene matches: 6. The CDR3 loop is CASSIPGRGQETQYF. CDR3 DNA sequence: TGTGCCAGCAGTATCCCCGGGAGGGGCCAAGAGACCCAGTACTTC.

This clonotype was detected a few times. This chain's CDR3 is CASSLRLAGPYEQYF. CDR3 nucleotides: TGTGCCAGCAGCTTAAGACTAGCGGGGCCCTACGAGCAGTACTTC. J is TRBJ2-7 and V is TRBV7-2; 11 bases line up with TRBD2. The CDR3 loop spans 15 amino acids. Germline CDR1 and CDR2: SGHTA and FQGNSA. Trimming cost V 2 bases and J 2 bases; bases outside gene matches: 2.

This clonotype was found a few times. The chain carries TRBV4-1 and TRBJ2-5; TRBD2 matches at 11 bases. This CDR3 is 17 amino acids long. Germline assignment: CDR1 MGHRA and CDR2 YSYEKL. The V segment lost 6 bases and the J segment 5 bases; nucleotides outside the gene matches: 14. The CDR3 loop reads CASSSLAGGLRVETQYF. The CDR3, as DNA: TGCGCCAGCAGTTCATTAGCGGGGGGGCTTAGGGTGGAGACCCAGTACTTC.